The 14 T cell receptor beta chains in this list originate from one sample, sequenced in a study of T cells in Graves' hyperthyroidism and ophthalmopathy. The investigators amplified TCR beta CDR3 regions from RNA transcripts. The TCR CDR3 first-round RT-PCR relied on the HTBI primer set. TCRdb passed the multiplex PCR reads through MiXCR, listing each CDR3 protein once. The sample carries 300,000 to 450,000 distinct CDR3 sequences, roughly 25% recorded once. What was sequenced was blood. The receptors derive from a man aged 50-59 years with Graves' hyperthyroidism.

The chain links TRBV6-1 to TRBJ2-2; perhaps TRBD1 as D (6 bases). CDR3 length: 14 residues. From germline, CDR1 is MNHNS and CDR2 SASEGT. Trimming stripped 5 bases from V and 6 bases from J, with 13 bases between. In DNA, the CDR3 is TGTGCCAGCAGTCAGTACAGGGCGGCCGGGGAGCTGTTTTTT. Protein sequence: CASSQYRAAGELFF.

The chain is built from TRBV28 and TRBJ2-1; D perhaps matches TRBD2 (6 bases). The V and J ends lost 9 bases and 4 bases respectively, with 16 bases between them. This CDR3 region has 14 residues. CDR1 and CDR2 (germline): MDHEN, SYDVKM. The CDR3 is CASGGIDSYNEQFF. CDR3 sequence (DNA): TGTGCCAGTGGGGGGATAGACTCGTACAATGAGCAGTTCTTC.

V usage is TRBV7-9 and J usage is TRBJ2-1; maybe TRBD2 (5 bases). CDR3 length: 13 amino acids. Trimming took off 8 bases at V and 4 bases at J, with 12 bases between the two ends. Germline V lookup: CDR1 SEHNR, CDR2 FQNEAQ (reference sequence). The CDR3 spells CASGLASYNEQFF. CDR3 DNA sequence: TGTGCCAGCGGCCTAGCCTCTTACAATGAGCAGTTCTTC.

This clonotype was seen more than once but under ten times. The chain joins TRBV2 to TRBJ1-4; no firm D call. The germline V and J ends were trimmed by 4 bases and 8 bases, with 11 bases remaining between them. Per germline, CDR1 SNHLY and CDR2 FYNNEI. This CDR3 has 13 residues. The CDR3 bases are TGTGCCAGCAGTGGAGGTCAACACGAAAAACTGTTTTTT. Translating it yields CASSGGQHEKLFF. Drawing the rest from reference TRBV2 and TRBJ1-4, the complete variable domain is EPEVTQTPSHQVTQMGQEVILRCVPISNHLYFYWYRQILGQKVEFLVSFYNNEISEKSEIFDDQFSVERPDGSNFTLKIRSTKLEDSAMYFCASSGGQHEKLFFGSGTQLSVL.

This clonotype was picked up a small number of times. The chain links TRBV19 to TRBJ1-5; the D is unclear. Germline V gene lookup returns CDR1 LNHDA and CDR2 SQIVND (reference sequence). Trimming shortened V by 10 bases and J by 5 bases, and 24 bases separated the two germline ends. The CDR3 extends over 16 amino acids. CDR3 residues: CATKRRWASSDQPQHF. Written as DNA, the CDR3 is TGTGCCACCAAAAGACGTTGGGCTTCGAGCGATCAGCCCCAGCATTTT. The whole variable domain, remainder taken from reference TRBV19 and TRBJ1-5, is DGGITQSPKYLFRKEGQNVTLSCEQNLNHDAMYWYRQDPGQGLRLIYYSQIVNDFQKGDIAEGYSVSREKKESFPLTVTSAQKNPTAFYLCATKRRWASSDQPQHFGDGTRLSIL.

This clonotype occurred a few times. The chain has TRBV12-3 or TRBV12-4 and TRBJ2-1; D gene uncertain. The CDR3 has 14 amino acids. The ends were cut back, 5 bases at V and 2 bases at J, with 10 bases in the middle. For the CDR3, the DNA is TGTGCCAGCAGTCGAGGTACTCCCTACAATGAGCAGTTCTTC. This sequence encodes CASSRGTPYNEQFF.

This clonotype was detected ten times or more. The gene calls are TRBV2 and TRBJ2-7; possible D gene TRBD1, 5 bases. The CDR3 contains 15 residues. V was cut by 5 bases and J by 0 bases, with 14 bases left in between. The germline V gene has CDR1 SNHLY and CDR2 FYNNEI. The CDR3 DNA follows: TGTGCCAGCAGTCGGAACAGACAGAGCTCCTACGAGCAGTACTTC. This codes for CASSRNRQSSYEQYF.

The chain links TRBV19 to TRBJ1-1; 7 bases align to TRBD1. CDR3 length: 14 amino acids. CDR1 and CDR2 from the germline V gene are LNHDA and SQIVND (reference sequence). The trim removed 7 bases at V and 1 base at J, leaving 6 bases unmatched. The CDR3 protein is CASTVTGQNTEAFF. CDR3 DNA sequence: TGTGCCAGTACCGTGACAGGGCAGAACACTGAAGCTTTCTTT.

This clonotype has a handful of counts. The rearrangement joins TRBV27 to TRBJ1-3; D possibly corresponds to TRBD1 (6 bases). CDR3 size: 15 residues. Germline V gives CDR1 MNHEY, CDR2 SMNVEV (reference sequence). V lost 5 bases to trimming and J lost 0 bases, with 11 bases between them. CDR3 sequence (DNA): TGTGCCAGCAGTCTAACAGGGAGCTCTGGAAACACCATATATTTT. Translated: CASSLTGSSGNTIYF.

In this sample, this clonotype turned up many times. One end of the junction is discordant with germline, which a read error may explain. The V gene is TRBV5-1, the J gene TRBJ2-5, with unresolved D. This CDR3 region has 11 residues. Germline loops: CDR1 SGHRS, CDR2 YFSETQ. The CDR3 nucleotides read TGTGCCAGCAGTTTTGAAGAGACCCAGTACTTC. This encodes CASSFEETQYF.

V gene TRBV20-1 combines with J gene TRBJ2-5; 7 nucleotides line up with TRBD1. Germline CDR1 is DFQATT and CDR2 is SNEGSKA (reference sequence). CDR3 length: 13 residues. V lost 3 bases, J lost 4 bases, and 5 bases stayed unmatched. CDR3: CSARIGGAETQYF. The CDR3 nucleotides read TGCAGTGCTAGGATAGGGGGCGCAGAGACCCAGTACTTC.

Many counts were recorded for this clonotype. The chain recombines TRBV11-2 with TRBJ2-5; D tentatively reads TRBD1 or TRBD2 (5 bases each). Per the germline V gene, CDR1 is SGHAT and CDR2 is FQNNGV. V was shortened by 5 bases and J by 5 bases, with 18 bases between the two germline ends. The length of the CDR3 is 15 residues. DNA of the CDR3: TGTGCCAGCAGCCCGAGAAGGGGAGCGTGGGAGACCCAGTACTTC. Amino acids: CASSPRRGAWETQYF. The entire variable domain, with the rest obtained from reference TRBV11-2 and TRBJ2-5, is as follows: EAGVAQSPRYKIIEKRQSVAFWCNPISGHATLYWYQQILGQGPKLLIQFQNNGVVDDSQLPKDRFSAERLKGVDSTLKIQPAKLEDSAVYLCASSPRRGAWETQYFGPGTRLLVL.

The chain carries TRBV18 and TRBJ1-5, with a tentative D call TRBD1 (5 bases). The germline gives CDR1 KGHSH, CDR2 LQKENI. This CDR3 is built from 14 residues. Trimming removed 1 base from V and 7 bases from J, with 11 bases in between. The CDR3: CASSPQGREQPQHF. CDR3 DNA: TGTGCCAGCTCACCACAGGGGAGGGAACAGCCCCAGCATTTT.

The V gene is TRBV6-1, the J gene TRBJ2-7; the D gene is possibly TRBD2 (6 bases). The CDR3 contains 14 residues. With 6 bases removed from V and 2 bases from J, the gap between germline ends came to 14 bases. Germline V gene sequence: CDR1 MNHNS, CDR2 SASEGT. The CDR3 region has the DNA TGTGCCAGCAGAAAAGGGACTGTCCCCTACGAGCAGTACTTC. Its translation is CASRKGTVPYEQYF.